The entry below gives a single T cell receptor beta chain sequence along with its context. Which antigen it targets is not known. Per-base qualities were not stored, and no clone one base away is much larger. The data were obtained in a study of cytomegalovirus exposure and HLA in healthy donors (dated by TCRdb to about 2017). At the level of the whole study: An earlier analysis of approximately 600 of the donors reported 276 Gb of sequence data and about 100 million unique TCR beta sequences from about 179 million T cells. Donor age, sex, ethnicity and CMV serostatus were compiled together with the repertoire data. Roughly 5 DR-DQ haplotypes were handled as single units for association and clustering because linkage in the cohort was strong. Class I and class II HLA loci were covered by the typing at four-digit resolution. Of the 300 to 400 genotyped donors, around 81% fell in the genetic ancestry cluster associated with self-reported Caucasian donors. On average, roughly 200,000 unique TCR beta nucleotide sequences were sequenced per donor among some 420 genotyped donors of the cohort, with roughly 19% of those sequences being non-productive. In a later analysis, previously published TCR beta repertoires from hundreds of donors were re-analyzed and high-resolution HLA genotyping was added so that TCR occurrence patterns could be studied. To predict cytomegalovirus infection status, the study combined high-throughput TCR immunosequencing, statistical association of individual TCRs with disease status, and machine learning. In a later genetic analysis, genome-wide SNP genotypes for about three fifths of the 666 donors were used, and that subset was treated as a discovery cohort. About 300 gigabases of sequencing data and approximately 85 million unique TCR sequences were included in an early release covering roughly 700 HLA-typed donors. In the later analysis, no new phenotypic data were used to find candidate immune exposures; instead, reliance was placed on TCR beta sequences and their occurrence across donors. The study was designed to test whether signatures of past pathogen exposure could be identified by cataloging public T cell receptors. All discovery cohort repertoires had been generated using a single sequencing platform. A separate validation cohort of approximately 120 different subjects was used in addition to the approximately 700-subject first cohort. To decide whether each TCR beta V gene segment behaved as functional or pseudogenic, an earlier analysis of approximately 590 of the donors relied on high-throughput TCR beta sequencing. Using immunosequencing, the study profiled T cell repertoires from about 620 subjects and related those repertoires to cytomegalovirus serostatus. The number of donors typed differed by locus, with roughly 620-640 for A, B, C, DRB1 and DQB1, around 520 for DQA1, 600 to 610 for DPA1, and approximately 470 for DPB1. The research as a whole found: Most CMV-associated TCR beta chains appeared to be HLA-restricted in a later analysis, and the HLA associations seemed to be driven largely by CMV exposure. A group of highly shared sequence variants was considered likely to be a technical artifact of the sequencing pipeline. A total of roughly 160 TCR beta chains were listed by the study as associated with cytomegalovirus. In a later genetic analysis, a missense DCLRE1C variant was associated with V-gene and J-gene trimming of TCR beta chains, and the association was replicated in an independent cohort. In a later analysis, TCR association rates were found to vary across HLA loci, with the most associated TCRs seen for DRB1 alleles and the fewest for HLA-C alleles. Linkage disequilibrium might explain the correlated functional status among segregating V segments, but an unknown experimental factor could not be excluded. Assigning TCR associations to individual alleles was difficult when HLA alleles, especially DR and DQ, strongly co-occurred. A later analysis reported that several top co-occurrence clusters appeared linked to parvovirus B19, influenza, CMV and Epstein-Barr virus. A further reported finding was that TCR beta sequences accurately predicted the HLA-A and HLA-B alleles for most subjects in the first cohort. The authors suggested that the approach could potentially be generalized to other disease states and immunological phenotypes. Cytomegalovirus status was reported to be diagnosed by the classifier with high specificity and sensitivity in both the original and validation cohorts. Only TCR beta chains were sequenced in this cohort, and the absence of alpha or paired-chain data limited detectable features. The presence/absence analyses assumed that sequencing depth was roughly uniform across donors, and that assumption may not be true. Compared with equally common non-associated chains, HLA-associated TCR beta chains in a later analysis were more clonally expanded and had lower generation probabilities. For the cohort, immune exposure information was limited to CMV serostatus. Because counts were too low, 15 to 20 rarely observed V segments, including chromosome 9 orphons, were left out of the earlier analysis of a few hundred of the donors. Broadly in line with IMGT annotations, most TCR beta V segments showed up in productive rearrangements about 87% or about 30% of the time in an earlier analysis of several hundred of the donors. Some IMGT-functional V segments, including TRBV6-2 and TRBV6-3, could not be distinguished by the 87-base-pair reads and were therefore excluded. HLA typing was unavailable for some donors at each locus, so association tests used only the typed subset. While some public TCRs were present in many individuals, most TCR sequences turned up only very rarely across donors. Three of the identified cytomegalovirus-associated TCR beta chains were confirmed in vitro to be specific for cytomegalovirus antigens. At a false discovery rate of 0.05, a later analysis linked under 20,000 TCR beta sequences to specific HLA alleles. According to a later genetic analysis, donors in an Asian-associated ancestry cluster had fewer N-insertions in productive TCRs than the approximately 710-donor mean.

The library was obtained by the immunoSEQ multiplex PCR assay. For the multiplex PCR, a mixture combining 60 forward primers for TCR Vbeta segments and 13 reverse primers for TCR Jbeta segments was used. The CDR3 region of rearranged TCR beta genes was amplified from genomic DNA with a multiplex PCR assay. The amplified TCR beta libraries were sequenced on the Illumina HiSeq System as 87-base-pair reads. Processing in the source paper ran as follows. Across the 600 to 700 repertoires, a later analysis counted 75 million to 90 million unique TCR beta chains, roughly 11 million of which were shared by at least two donors. A nearest-neighbor algorithm error-corrected the raw reads and collapsed the reads into unique sequences, merging closely related sequences to remove PCR and sequencing errors. V, D and J gene segments were assigned by aligning CDR3 sequences to IMGT reference sequences. For a sequence to be retained, a match of at least six nucleotides was required to both a V gene segment and a J gene segment. Rearrangements were classified as productive when the CDR3 lacked stop codons and remained in frame with V and J, and all other rearrangements were classified as non-productive. Following IMGT convention, CDR3 was defined as the stretch from the second conserved V-encoded cysteine up to the conserved J-encoded phenylalanine. The earlier analysis of about 500 of the donors excluded sequences that lacked an unambiguous match to a single V gene segment. In an earlier analysis of about 590 of the donors, a V segment was called functional when productive rearrangements were above 56.7%, and segregating when the standard deviation between donors exceeded 5%. A statistical classification framework was developed to diagnose cytomegalovirus status using the catalog of TCR beta chain sequences. In a later analysis, V and J genes were assigned by comparing TCR nucleotide sequences against IMGT/GENE-DB human TR gene sequences. A later analysis assigned CDR3 sequences and most-parsimonious VDJ recombination scenarios with the TCRdist pipeline. In a later analysis, every TCR beta chain was defined by the combination of its CDR3 amino acid sequence and its V-gene family, and reads without a unique V-gene family were dropped. To address suspected cross-contamination and a sequencing artifact, a later analysis removed roughly 640 highly shared, low-generation-probability nucleotide sequences. In a later analysis, a clonal expansion index was calculated for each public chain from normalized within-repertoire ranks of inferred template counts. A later analysis computed generation probabilities with a VDJ recombination model fitted to out-of-frame rearrangements, and checked the results against IGoR. In a later analysis, TCR-TCR, TCR-HLA and TCR-CMV co-occurrence was scored with hypergeometric tests, and a repertoire-size bias correction was applied to TCR pairs. False discovery rates were estimated in a later analysis by permuting HLA or CMV assignments 20 times. A later analysis grouped co-occurring TCRs with DBSCAN, adding TCRdist sequence similarity when clustering within HLA-allele-positive subsets. Co-occurrence clustering excluded repertoires with fewer than 30,000 or more than 120,000 public chains, plus five with anomalous nucleotide sharing. Entries here come from immuneACCESS through TCRdb and include only in-frame sequences with V and J called. Some clones fail to appear in such tables; in the studies checked, an unresolved V gene covers under half of the shortfall, and the cause of the remainder is unknown. V, J and clone size derive from that table, while D and trimming were established from the DNA sequence. In this sample the table shows about 140,000 clones, under 10% of which occur a single time. Of the sample, about 6.7% falls within the top ten clones.

From the cysteine up to the phenylalanine, the CDR3 has a length of 15 residues. CDR3 DNA is the only sequence kept; it has 45 bases, read in frame from the first base. The germline V gene sets CDR1 to SGDLS and CDR2 to YYNGEE. Relative to germline, V is 3 bases shorter and J is 1 base shorter, with 12 bases between their ends. The cohort was made up of 500 to 850 healthy bone marrow donors. At the time of sampling, all cohort members were nominally healthy, though unrecorded immune exposures were likely present. The donor tested CMV seropositive, placing the donor among the roughly 270 seropositive members of the cohort. A peripheral blood sample was provided by each donor, and peripheral blood mononuclear cells were used for TCR beta sequencing. The Qiagen DNeasy Blood Extraction Kit was used to extract genomic DNA from the blood cell samples.

The sequence is built from TRBV9 and TRBJ2-3, with the D gene too uncertain to name. The TCR comes from a woman aged 40-49 years in good health and CMV-seropositive. Input material: PBMCs. The nucleotide sequence is given as TGTGCCAGCAGCGCGCGAACTTTGGGCACAGATACGCAGTATTTT. Its protein is CASSARTLGTDTQYF.